The sequence of this TCR beta chain was determined in a study of blood T cell repertoires in COVID-19. Across the study: There were acute and convalescent COVID-19 samples, and they came from the United States, Italy and Spain. T cells, B-cell-depleted T cells, or PBMCs supplied cDNA or gDNA.

The CDR3 is 16 residues long. Germline lookup yields CDR1 PRHDT and CDR2 FYEKMQ (reference sequence). Trimming at V came to 5 bases and at J to 3 bases, leaving 12 bases not matched to a gene. Per the authors' pipeline: Nucleated cell counts were estimated from reference gene primer amplification. Sequencing was performed with immunoSEQ multiplex PCR; in TCRdb, only in-frame clones are kept and a portion is missing. That table supplies the V and J calls and clone size; D and trimming were determined from the DNA. The profile shows 210,000 or so clones, about 90% of them singletons. The clonotype originates from a man aged 18-30 years with active or convalescent COVID-19. Sequencing was performed on peripheral blood. J is TRBJ2-7 and V is TRBV13; 8 nucleotides align to TRBD1. This CDR3 reads CASSPGTGDYLYEQYF. Written as DNA, the CDR3 is TGTGCCAGCAGCCCCGGGACAGGCGATTATCTCTACGAGCAGTACTTC.